The 14 T cell receptor beta chains presented below share a single source sample, sequenced in a study of blood T cell repertoires in COVID-19. The data were produced by immunoSEQ multiplex PCR, yet TCRdb's version contains in-frame clones alone and is incomplete. The sample contains more than 75,000 clones, approximately 86% of which appear only once. The sequenced material came from peripheral blood. The receptors derive from a woman between 65 and 79 years old with acute or convalescent COVID-19.

The chain recombines TRBV6-5 with TRBJ1-2; maybe TRBD1 (6 bases). V was pared by 0 bases and J by 0 bases, with 11 bases between. Germline V gene sequence: CDR1 MNHEY, CDR2 SVGAGI. The CDR3 contains 16 residues. CDR3 loop: CASSYSSTGPNYGYTF. The DNA for the CDR3 is TGTGCCAGCAGTTACTCGAGTACAGGGCCTAACTATGGCTACACCTTC.

The CDR3 DNA reads as TGTGCCAGCAGCCAAGCGGGCTCGAGCGTCTACGAGCAGTACTTC. Amino acids: CASSQAGSSVYEQYF. This chain uses TRBV11-2 with TRBJ2-7; TRBD2 is a possible D gene (6 bases). V shed 5 bases and J shed 3 bases, with 17 bases lying between them. The germline V gene has CDR1 SGHAT and CDR2 FQNNGV. The CDR3 has 15 residues.

The V call is TRBV6-5, the J call TRBJ1-2, with 8 bases aligning to TRBD1. CDR3 length: 13 residues. The germline CDR1 and CDR2 sequences are MNHEY and SVGAGI. Trimming cost V 7 bases and J 2 bases; bases outside gene matches: 3. The CDR3 spells CASTRDRNYGYTF. CDR3 coding DNA: TGTGCCAGCACCAGGGACAGGAACTATGGCTACACCTTC.

The chain joins TRBV5-8 to TRBJ1-2, with 7 bases matching TRBD1. J gave up 4 bases and V 4 bases, and 10 bases lay outside the gene matches. CDR1 SGHTS and CDR2 YDEGEE come from the germline V gene. CDR3 length: 15 residues. The CDR3 protein is CASSDKTGYSYGYTF. CDR3 DNA: TGTGCCAGCAGCGACAAGACAGGGTACTCCTATGGCTACACCTTC.

The rearrangement joins TRBV28 to TRBJ1-5; 11 bases fit TRBD1. V lost 4 bases to trimming and J lost 0 bases; unmatched junction nucleotides: 11. The CDR3 sequence is 19 residues long. Germline-derived CDR1 and CDR2 are MDHEN and SYDVKM. CDR3 DNA sequence: TGTGCCAGCAGTTCGGGACAGGGGGTAGGACCTTATAGCAATCAGCCCCAGCATTTT. It specifies CASSSGQGVGPYSNQPQHF.

This clone is medium-sized (0.01 to 0.1%). The chain couples TRBV30 to TRBJ2-5; D may be TRBD2 (7 bases). Germline CDR1 reads GTSNPN; CDR2 reads SVGIG (reference sequence). Trimming took off 0 bases at V and 5 bases at J, with 16 bases between the two ends. The CDR3 contains 15 residues. The CDR3, as DNA: TGTGCCTGGAGTGTCCCATTAGGGGGAGGGGAGACCCAGTACTTC. Translation: CAWSVPLGGGETQYF.

The CDR3 sequence is CASSLAPQGNSYEQYF. Written as DNA, the CDR3 is TGTGCCAGCAGCTTGGCTCCCCAGGGAAACTCCTACGAGCAGTACTTC. This chain links TRBV5-5 with TRBJ2-7; D perhaps matches TRBD1 (5 bases). Per the germline V gene, CDR1 is SGHKS and CDR2 is YYEKEE (reference sequence). The CDR3 contains 16 residues. V was clipped by 0 bases and J by 0 bases, with 13 bases between them.

This clone was picked up one time. J is TRBJ2-7 and V is TRBV6-6; D may be TRBD1 (6 bases). V gave up 7 bases and J gave up 2 bases, with 12 bases separating them. Germline V gives CDR1 MNHNY, CDR2 SVGAGI (reference sequence). There are 13 residues in the CDR3. This CDR3 reads CASTKTGAYEQYF. Here the CDR3 DNA reads TGTGCCAGCACCAAGACAGGAGCCTACGAGCAGTACTTC.

J is TRBJ2-7 and V is TRBV12-3 or TRBV12-4; D unclear. V lost 7 bases and J 4 bases, leaving 14 bases between the germline ends. The CDR3 is made up of 13 amino acids. This CDR3 is CASTRSSSYEQYF. DNA for the CDR3: TGTGCCAGCACCCGTAGCAGCAGTTACGAGCAGTACTTC.

The CDR3 region has the DNA TGTGCCAGTAGTGTACAGGGCTGGAATCAGCCCCAGCATTTT. It encodes CASSVQGWNQPQHF. The chain links TRBV19 to TRBJ1-5, with D perhaps TRBD1 (6 bases). Germline V gene data show CDR1 as LNHDA and CDR2 as SQIVND (reference sequence). The ends were cut back, 5 bases at V and 4 bases at J, with 12 bases in the middle. The length of the CDR3 is 14 residues. Looking up the rest from reference TRBV19 and TRBJ1-5 gives the full variable domain: DGGITQSPKYLFRKEGQNVTLSCEQNLNHDAMYWYRQDPGQGLRLIYYSQIVNDFQKGDIAEGYSVSREKKESFPLTVTSAQKNPTAFYLCASSVQGWNQPQHFGDGTRLSIL.

J is TRBJ1-1 and V is TRBV7-9; unclear D gene. V lost 3 bases, J lost 4 bases, and 12 bases lay in between. This CDR3 is built from 14 residues. Germline V gives CDR1 SEHNR, CDR2 FQNEAQ (reference sequence). In DNA form, the CDR3 reads TGTGCCAGCAGCTTCCTCCGGGTCGGCACTGAAGCTTTCTTT. Protein: CASSFLRVGTEAFF.

The gene calls are TRBV19 and TRBJ1-2; 7 bases align to TRBD1. Trimming at V came to 7 bases and at J to 5 bases, leaving 16 bases not matched to a gene. Germline CDR1 reads LNHDA; CDR2 reads SQIVND (reference sequence). The CDR3 is 16 amino acids. CDR3 nucleotides: TGTGCCAGTAACAACGGAGGAGGGGGCGGTTTGTATGGCTACACCTTC. This codes for CASNNGGGGGLYGYTF.

This chain joins TRBV6-5 and TRBJ1-3; D possibly corresponds to TRBD1 (6 bases). V was shortened by 2 bases and J by 4 bases, with 12 bases between the two germline ends. Germline lookup yields CDR1 MNHEY and CDR2 SVGAGI. CDR3 size: 15 residues. The CDR3 coding sequence is TGTGCCAGCAGTTACGGCGGGGGGCTAGGAAACACCATATATTTT. It translates to CASSYGGGLGNTIYF.

This chain uses TRBV30 with TRBJ1-6; 9 bases are a match to TRBD1. Germline V CDR1 and CDR2: GTSNPN, SVGIG (reference sequence). J gave up 6 bases and V 5 bases, and 5 bases lay outside the gene matches. This CDR3 has 14 residues. DNA for the CDR3: TGTGCCTGGTCGCGGGACAGGGTTAATTCACCCCTCCACTTT. Its protein is CAWSRDRVNSPLHF. The full variable domain, rest sourced from reference TRBV30 and TRBJ1-6, is SQTIHQWPATLVQPVGSPLSLECTVEGTSNPNLYWYRQAAGRGLQLLFYSVGIGQISSEVPQNLSASRPQDRQFILSSKKLLLSDSGFYLCAWSRDRVNSPLHFGNGTRLTVT.